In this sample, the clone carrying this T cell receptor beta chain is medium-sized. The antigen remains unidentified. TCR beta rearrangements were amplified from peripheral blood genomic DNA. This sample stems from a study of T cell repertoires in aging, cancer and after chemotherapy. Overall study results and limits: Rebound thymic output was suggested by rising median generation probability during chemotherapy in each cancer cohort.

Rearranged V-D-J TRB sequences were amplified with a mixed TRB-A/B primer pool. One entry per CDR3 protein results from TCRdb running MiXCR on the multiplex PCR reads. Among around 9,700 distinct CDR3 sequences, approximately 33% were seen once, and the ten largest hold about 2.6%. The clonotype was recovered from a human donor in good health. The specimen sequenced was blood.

DNA of the CDR3: TGCAGCGCCGGGACAGACAGCAATCAGCCCCAGCATTTT. Encoded protein: CSAGTDSNQPQHF. V and J are TRBV29-1 and TRBJ1-5, with 7 nucleotides matching TRBD1. The V gene's germline CDR1 is SQVTM and CDR2 ANQGSEA. The CDR3 extends over 13 amino acids. Germline trimming cut 7 bases from V and 1 base from J; bases unmatched to any gene: 4.